This T cell receptor beta chain was captured in a study of memory CD4+ T cells and cytomegalovirus serostatus. Study-wide context: Healthy Belgian adult donors included under ten CMV-positive and 24 CMV-negative people.

The J segment lost 2 bases and the V segment lost 6 bases, leaving 10 bases of the junction unmatched. This CDR3 has 15 amino acids. CDR1 KGHSH and CDR2 LQKENI come from the germline V gene. The sort gate was single viable CD3+CD4+CD8-CD45RO+ cells for memory CD4+ T cells. The method was immunoSEQ multiplex PCR; TCRdb's version includes in-frame clones alone and lacks a portion of them. The table records 30,000 to 45,000 clones, around three quarters of them present only once. The TCR originated in an adult in good health and CMV-seropositive. The sequenced sample consisted of memory CD4+ T cells from blood. V is TRBV18 and J is TRBJ2-7, with TRBD1 matching over 7 bases. CDR3 sequence (DNA): TGTGCCAGCTCCCGCCAGGGACAGCGTACCTACGAGCAGTACTTC. Its protein is CASSRQGQRTYEQYF.